A selection of T cell receptor beta chains follows, all from one sample in a study of blood T cells in healthy people across ages. MiXCR was run by TCRdb on the 5' RACE reads, yielding one entry per CDR3 protein. The table lists fewer than 700,000 distinct CDR3 sequences, roughly 48% of them singletons. Sequenced input: blood. The receptors derive from a man older than 75 in good health. Each CDR3 is given with its conserved first and last residue. D genes are given only for firm matches. Clone size is not always given. Where it is, it says once, few, many or a class for expanded clones.

d_gene	v_gene	j_gene	abundance	CDR3nt	CDR3aa
TRBD1	TRBV5-1	TRBJ2-3	NA	TGCGCCAGCAGGATGTGGACAGGGGAAACAGATACGCAGTATTTT	CASRMWTGETDTQYF
TRBD1	TRBV7-2	TRBJ1-4	NA	TGTGCCAGCAGTAGGGACAGAAGGGAAAAACTGTTTTTT	CASSRDRREKLFF
NA	TRBV7-2	TRBJ2-6	NA	TGTGCCAGCAGCCCTTCTTTCTCTGGGGCCAACGTCCCGACTTTC	CASSPSFSGANVPTF
NA	TRBV20-1	TRBJ2-4	NA	TGCAGTGCTCAGAACTGGGGCATTCAGTACTTC	CSAQNWGIQYF
TRBD2	TRBV3-1	TRBJ2-5	NA	TGTGCCAGCAGCCAATGGCTCTTGGCGGGGGAGTTCTTATCGGAGACCCAGTACTTC	CASSQWLLAGEFLSETQYF
TRBD2	TRBV10-3	TRBJ2-1	few	TGTGCCATCACCACTAGCGAAGCTAACAATGAGCAGTTCTTC	CAITTSEANNEQFF
NA	TRBV5-1	TRBJ2-5	NA	TGCGCCAGCAGTCTGGGGCCCTTAGGGGAGACCCGGTACTTC	CASSLGPLGETRYF
NA	TRBV2	TRBJ2-5	NA	TGTGCCAGCAGTGAAGCGCTGCGGATCCAAGAGACCCAGTACTTC	CASSEALRIQETQYF
NA	TRBV7-2	TRBJ2-7	NA	TGTGCCAGCAGCTCGAACAGGGTCGACGAGCAGTACTTC	CASSSNRVDEQYF
NA	TRBV3-1	TRBJ1-5	few	TGTGCCAGCAGCCAGTATGGGGGCCCGCCCCAGCATTTT	CASSQYGGPPQHF
NA	TRBV12-3/TRBV12-4	TRBJ2-1	NA	TGTGCCAGCAGGCCCTTCGGGAGCTCCTACAATGAGCAGTTCTTC	CASRPFGSSYNEQFF
TRBD2	TRBV7-9	TRBJ2-7	NA	TGTGCCAGCAGCTTCAGCGGGAGTTACTACGAGCAGTACTTC	CASSFSGSYYEQYF
TRBD1	TRBV3-1	TRBJ2-5	NA	TGTGCCAGTCAGCCGACAGGGCTTGAAGAGACCCAGTACTTC	CASQPTGLEETQYF
TRBD2	TRBV12-3/TRBV12-4	TRBJ2-1	NA	TGTGCCAGCAGTCCGGAGACTAGCGGGAGAATGAATGAGCAGTTCTTC	CASSPETSGRMNEQFF
NA	TRBV7-2	TRBJ2-7	few	TGTGCCAGCAGCCCCCACCCCTCTGGGGCCTACGAGCAGTACTTC	CASSPHPSGAYEQYF
NA	TRBV28	TRBJ2-7	NA	TGTGCCAGCAGTCCCGTAAGGGGGGCCCTCTCCTACGAGCAGTACTTC	CASSPVRGALSYEQYF
NA	TRBV20-1	TRBJ1-5	NA	TGCAGTGCTAGAGATGAAAATCAGCCCCAGCATTTT	CSARDENQPQHF
NA	TRBV12-3/TRBV12-4	TRBJ2-1	NA	TGTGCCAGCAGTTGGGGACTCAACCCCAATGAGCAGTTCTTC	CASSWGLNPNEQFF
TRBD1	TRBV29-1	TRBJ2-7	NA	TGCAGCGTTGAAGACCAGGGACAGACCTACGAGCAGTACTTC	CSVEDQGQTYEQYF
NA	TRBV20-1	TRBJ1-5	few	TGCAGTGCTAGTGATCAGAAAGGGTTTAATCAGCCCCAGCATTTT	CSASDQKGFNQPQHF
NA	TRBV7-2	TRBJ1-1	NA	TGTGCCAGCAGCCCGGGCCCCCAAAGGACTGAAGCTTTCTTT	CASSPGPQRTEAFF
TRBD1	TRBV7-9	TRBJ1-4	NA	TGTGCCAGCAATGGGGACCTGGGACAGGATAATGAAAAACTGTTTTTT	CASNGDLGQDNEKLFF
TRBD1	TRBV12-3/TRBV12-4	TRBJ1-6	NA	TGTGCCAGCAAACTTGGGGACAGGTTTAATTCACCCCTCCACTTT	CASKLGDRFNSPLHF
TRBD2	TRBV7-3	TRBJ2-3	NA	TGTGCCAGCAGCTTAGGGGCTAGCGGGAGCGGCACAGATACGCAGTATTTT	CASSLGASGSGTDTQYF
NA	TRBV7-9	TRBJ2-1	NA	TGTGCCAGCAGCTTATCCCGGACAGCGGACAATGATCAGTTCTTC	CASSLSRTADNDQFF
NA	TRBV15	TRBJ1-2	NA	TGTGCCACCAGCAGAGAGCCCGACACCATCTATGGCTACACCTTC	CATSREPDTIYGYTF
NA	TRBV20-1	TRBJ2-7	NA	TGCAGTGCTAGACGTACAGGGTTGGGCGAGCAGTACTTC	CSARRTGLGEQYF
NA	TRBV5-1	TRBJ1-6	NA	TGCGCCAGCAGCTTGGAAGGACGGGGAGCACCCCTCCACTTT	CASSLEGRGAPLHF
NA	TRBV5-1	TRBJ2-5	NA	TGCGCCAGCAGCTTGGCCACAGGGAGGGAAGAGACCCAGTACTTC	CASSLATGREETQYF
NA	TRBV7-9	TRBJ2-1	many	TGTGCCAGCAGCCAAGACAGTCTGATGATGAATGAGCAGTTCTTC	CASSQDSLMMNEQFF
TRBD1	TRBV5-6	TRBJ2-7	NA	TGTGCCAGCAGCTCGCGAGGGACAGGGCCCTACGAGCAGTACTTC	CASSSRGTGPYEQYF
NA	TRBV2	TRBJ2-7	NA	TGTGCCAGTAAGGGACTCTACTCCTACGAGCAGTACTTC	CASKGLYSYEQYF
TRBD2	TRBV2	TRBJ2-1	NA	TGTGCCAGCAGTGAGACTAGCGGAACCTACAATGAGCAGTTCTTC	CASSETSGTYNEQFF
NA	TRBV4-3	TRBJ2-1	many	TGCGCCAGCAGCCAAGATAGGAGCGCCTACAATGAGCAGTTCTTC	CASSQDRSAYNEQFF
NA	TRBV12-3/TRBV12-4	TRBJ1-2	NA	TGTGCCAGCAGTTTAGCAAAGGACGGAAACTACTACACCTTC	CASSLAKDGNYYTF
TRBD1	TRBV7-2	TRBJ1-6	NA	TGTGCCAGCAGCTCGTTCGACAGGGGATATAATTCACCCCTCCACTTT	CASSSFDRGYNSPLHF
NA	TRBV18	TRBJ2-1	NA	TGTGCCAGCTCATTTGGACCGTCTTCTAACAATGAGCAGTTCTTC	CASSFGPSSNNEQFF
NA	TRBV30	TRBJ1-4	NA	TGTGCCTGGAGTCCAGGGGTAGGAGGGGAAAAACTGTTTTTT	CAWSPGVGGEKLFF
NA	TRBV7-2	TRBJ2-4	few	TGTGCCAGCAGTGGTTTCGGCAGGCCTGGAAACATTCAGTACTTC	CASSGFGRPGNIQYF
NA	TRBV4-3	TRBJ2-1	NA	TGCGCCAGCAGCCAAGTAAGGGGTGGGGGGAATGAGCAGTTCTTC	CASSQVRGGGNEQFF
NA	TRBV6-5	TRBJ1-2	NA	TGTGCCAGCAGTTCGGCTCGGTATTATGGCTACACCTTC	CASSSARYYGYTF
TRBD1	TRBV18	TRBJ1-4	few	TGTGCCAGCTCAGGGGACAGCTTTAATGAAAAACTGTTTTTT	CASSGDSFNEKLFF
NA	TRBV4-3	TRBJ2-6	NA	TGCGCCAGCAGCCAAGCCCGGACCGGGGCCAACGTCCTGACTTTC	CASSQARTGANVLTF
TRBD1	TRBV29-1	TRBJ1-5	NA	TGCAGCGTAGGACAGGGGAGCAATCAGCCCCAGCATTTT	CSVGQGSNQPQHF
NA	TRBV7-3	TRBJ2-3	NA	TGTGCCAGCAGCATGGTAGGCGGGGGCCAGGGAGATACGCAGTATTTT	CASSMVGGGQGDTQYF
TRBD2	TRBV4-2	TRBJ2-1	NA	TGTGCCAGCAGCCAAGAGACGGTTCCTAGCGGGAGTGTGGAGCAGTTCTTC	CASSQETVPSGSVEQFF
TRBD1	TRBV20-1	TRBJ2-7	once	TGCAGTGCCCCAAGGGACAGGGGGTATGGCGAGCAGTACTTC	CSAPRDRGYGEQYF
NA	TRBV6-6	TRBJ2-2	few	TGTGCCAGCAGTTATACCGGGACATCTTACACCGGGGAGCTGTTTTTT	CASSYTGTSYTGELFF
TRBD1	TRBV29-1	TRBJ1-1	NA	TGCAGCGGAAACAGGGGGCTGAACACTGAAGCTTTCTTT	CSGNRGLNTEAFF
TRBD2	TRBV20-1	TRBJ2-2	NA	TGCAGTGCTAGGTCTCTAGCGGTAAACACCGGGGAGCTGTTTTTT	CSARSLAVNTGELFF
NA	TRBV29-1	TRBJ1-4	NA	TGCAGCGTTAAGGGGAGGGCTAATGAAAAACTGTTTTTT	CSVKGRANEKLFF
TRBD1	TRBV28	TRBJ2-7	NA	TGTGCCAGCAGCATTCCGGGACAGCCCTACGAGCAGTACTTC	CASSIPGQPYEQYF
TRBD1	TRBV20-1	TRBJ2-1	NA	TGCAGTGCCAATAGGCGACAGGGGACTTACAATGAGCAGTTCTTC	CSANRRQGTYNEQFF
NA	TRBV6-2/TRBV6-3	TRBJ2-1	NA	TGTGCCAGCAGTTTTACAAGGGCCAACTCCCATGAGCAGTTCTTC	CASSFTRANSHEQFF
NA	TRBV3-1	TRBJ2-3	few	TGTGCCAGCAGCCAAGTCCTTGCTGATACGCAGTATTTT	CASSQVLADTQYF
TRBD1	TRBV29-1	TRBJ2-7	NA	TGCAGCGTGATTGCCGGGACAGGGGGGGAGCAGTACTTC	CSVIAGTGGEQYF
NA	TRBV7-3	TRBJ2-5	few	TGTGCCAGCAGCCTCTCCGGAACAACCCAAGAGACCCAGTACTTC	CASSLSGTTQETQYF
NA	TRBV11-1	TRBJ1-4	NA	TGTGCCAGCAGCTCGGATTCAACTAATGAAAAACTGTTTTTT	CASSSDSTNEKLFF